The entry that follows covers one T cell receptor beta chain sequence. These data come from a study of blood T cell repertoires in COVID-19. Study summary: The United States, Italy and Spain supplied acute and convalescent COVID-19 samples. PBMCs, B-cell-depleted T cells, or T cells provided the cDNA or gDNA that made up the material.

Under the authors' procedure: Estimates of nucleated cell counts were drawn from the amplification of reference gene primers. TCRdb's table, derived via immunoSEQ multiplex PCR, lists solely in-frame clones and lacks some. V, J and clone size are those of that table, while D and trimming were read from the DNA. The sample yields about 250,000 clones, about four fifths seen once. Germline trimming cut 1 base from V and 3 bases from J; bases unmatched to any gene: 3. The CDR3 is made up of 15 amino acids. The germline V gene has CDR1 SGHKS and CDR2 YYEKEE (reference sequence). This TCR was sampled from a man aged 45 to 65 with active or convalescent COVID-19. The V gene is TRBV5-5, the J gene TRBJ2-3, with TRBD2 matching over 9 bases. Sequencing was done on a sample of peripheral blood. The CDR3 protein is CASSLLAGRTDTQYF. In DNA form, the CDR3 reads TGTGCCAGCAGCTTGCTAGCGGGGAGGACAGATACGCAGTATTTT.